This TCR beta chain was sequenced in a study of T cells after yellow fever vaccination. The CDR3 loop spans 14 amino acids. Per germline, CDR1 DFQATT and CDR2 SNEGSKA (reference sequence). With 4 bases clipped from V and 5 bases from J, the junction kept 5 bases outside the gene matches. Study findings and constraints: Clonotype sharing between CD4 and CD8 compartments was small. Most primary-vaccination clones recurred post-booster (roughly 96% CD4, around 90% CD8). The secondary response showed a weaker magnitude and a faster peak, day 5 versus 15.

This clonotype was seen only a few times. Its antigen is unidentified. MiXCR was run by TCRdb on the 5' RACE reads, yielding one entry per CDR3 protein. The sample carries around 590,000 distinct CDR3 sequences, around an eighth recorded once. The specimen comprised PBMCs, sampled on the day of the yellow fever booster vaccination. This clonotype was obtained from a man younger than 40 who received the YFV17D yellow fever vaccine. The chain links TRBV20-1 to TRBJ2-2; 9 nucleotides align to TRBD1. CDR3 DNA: TGCAGTGCTAACAGGGGGCAAGGGACCGGGGAGCTGTTTTTT. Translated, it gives CSANRGQGTGELFF.